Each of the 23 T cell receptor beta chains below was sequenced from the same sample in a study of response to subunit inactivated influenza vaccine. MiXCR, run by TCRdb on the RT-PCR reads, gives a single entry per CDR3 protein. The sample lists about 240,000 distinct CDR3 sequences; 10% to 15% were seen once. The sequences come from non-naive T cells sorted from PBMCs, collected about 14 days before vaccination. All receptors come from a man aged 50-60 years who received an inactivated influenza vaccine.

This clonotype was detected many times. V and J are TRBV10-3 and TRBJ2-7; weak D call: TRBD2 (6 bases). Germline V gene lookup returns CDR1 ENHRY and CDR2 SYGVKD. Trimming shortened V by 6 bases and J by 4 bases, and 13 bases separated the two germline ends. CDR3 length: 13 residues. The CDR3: CAIRRDSVYEQYF. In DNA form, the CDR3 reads TGTGCCATCAGAAGGGACTCCGTATACGAGCAGTACTTC.

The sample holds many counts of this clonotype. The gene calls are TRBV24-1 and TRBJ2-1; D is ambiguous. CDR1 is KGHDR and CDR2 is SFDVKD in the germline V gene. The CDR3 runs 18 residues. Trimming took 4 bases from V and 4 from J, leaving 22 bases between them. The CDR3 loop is CATSDPWKSGGKYNEQFF. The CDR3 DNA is TGTGCCACCAGTGACCCTTGGAAGTCTGGCGGTAAATACAATGAGCAGTTCTTC.

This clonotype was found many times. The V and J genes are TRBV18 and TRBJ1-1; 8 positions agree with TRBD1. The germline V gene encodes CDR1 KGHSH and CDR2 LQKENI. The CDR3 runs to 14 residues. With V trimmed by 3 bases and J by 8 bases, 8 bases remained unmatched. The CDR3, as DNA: TGTGCCAGCTCACCCGGGACAGGCAGATCCGAAGCTTTCTTT. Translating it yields CASSPGTGRSEAFF.

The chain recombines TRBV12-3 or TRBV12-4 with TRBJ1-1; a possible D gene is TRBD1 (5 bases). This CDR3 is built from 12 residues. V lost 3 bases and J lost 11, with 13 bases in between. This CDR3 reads CASSFQGRGAFF. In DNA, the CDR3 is TGTGCCAGCAGTTTCCAGGGAAGGGGCGCTTTCTTT.

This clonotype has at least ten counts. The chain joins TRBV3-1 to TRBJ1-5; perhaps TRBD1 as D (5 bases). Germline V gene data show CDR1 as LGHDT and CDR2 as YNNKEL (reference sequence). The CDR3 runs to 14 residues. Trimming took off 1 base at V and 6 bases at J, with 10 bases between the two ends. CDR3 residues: CASSQAGTSQPQHF. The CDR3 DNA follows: TGTGCCAGCAGCCAAGCCGGGACCTCTCAGCCCCAGCATTTT. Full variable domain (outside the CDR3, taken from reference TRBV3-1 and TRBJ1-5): DTAVSQTPKYLVTQMGNDKSIKCEQNLGHDTMYWYKQDSKKFLKIMFSYNNKELIINETVPNRFSPKSPDKAHLNLHINSLELGDSAVYFCASSQAGTSQPQHFGDGTRLSIL.

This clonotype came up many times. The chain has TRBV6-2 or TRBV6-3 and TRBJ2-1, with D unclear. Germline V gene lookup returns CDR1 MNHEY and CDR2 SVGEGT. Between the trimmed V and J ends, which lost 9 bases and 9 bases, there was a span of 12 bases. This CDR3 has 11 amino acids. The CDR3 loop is CASQSVSEQFF. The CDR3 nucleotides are TGTGCCAGTCAATCAGTAAGTGAGCAGTTCTTC.

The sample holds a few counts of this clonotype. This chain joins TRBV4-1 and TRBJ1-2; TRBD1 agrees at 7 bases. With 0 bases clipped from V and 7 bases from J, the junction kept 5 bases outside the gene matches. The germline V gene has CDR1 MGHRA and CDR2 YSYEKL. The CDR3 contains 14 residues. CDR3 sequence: CASSQDRQGVGYTF. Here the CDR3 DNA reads TGCGCCAGCAGCCAAGATCGGCAGGGGGTTGGCTACACCTTC.

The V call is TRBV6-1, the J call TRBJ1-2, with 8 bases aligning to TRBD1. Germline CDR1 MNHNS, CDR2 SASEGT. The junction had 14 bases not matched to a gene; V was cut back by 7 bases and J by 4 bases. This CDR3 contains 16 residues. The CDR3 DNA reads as TGTGCCAGCATGCGGGGCGGACAGGGTGGTATCTATGGCTACACCTTC. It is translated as CASMRGGQGGIYGYTF.

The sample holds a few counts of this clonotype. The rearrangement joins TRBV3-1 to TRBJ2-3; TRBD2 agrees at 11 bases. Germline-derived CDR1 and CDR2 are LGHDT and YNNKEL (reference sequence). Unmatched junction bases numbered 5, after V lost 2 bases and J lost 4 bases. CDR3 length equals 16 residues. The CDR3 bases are TGTGCCAGCAGCCAAAACCCGGGACTAGCGGCAGATACGCAGTATTTT. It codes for CASSQNPGLAADTQYF.

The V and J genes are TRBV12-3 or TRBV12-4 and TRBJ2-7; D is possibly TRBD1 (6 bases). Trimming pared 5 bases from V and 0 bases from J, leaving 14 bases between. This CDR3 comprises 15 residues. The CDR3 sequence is CASSATGTPSYEQYF. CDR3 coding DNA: TGTGCCAGCAGTGCCACCGGGACACCCTCCTACGAGCAGTACTTC.

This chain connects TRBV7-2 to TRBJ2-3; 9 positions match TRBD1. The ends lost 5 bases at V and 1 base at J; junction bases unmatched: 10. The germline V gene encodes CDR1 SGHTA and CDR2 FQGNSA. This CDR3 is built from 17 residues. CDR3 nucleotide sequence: TGTGCCAGCAGCCCAGACAGGGGGAGTAGTGGCACAGATACGCAGTATTTT. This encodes CASSPDRGSSGTDTQYF.

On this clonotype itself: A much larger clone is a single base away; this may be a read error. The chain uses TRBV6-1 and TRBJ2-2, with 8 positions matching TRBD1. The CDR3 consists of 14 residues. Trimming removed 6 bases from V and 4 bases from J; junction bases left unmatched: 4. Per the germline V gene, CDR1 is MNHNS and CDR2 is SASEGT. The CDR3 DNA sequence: TGTGCCAGCAGGACAGGGGCCCCCACCGGGGAGCTGTTTTTT. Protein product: CASRTGAPTGELFF.

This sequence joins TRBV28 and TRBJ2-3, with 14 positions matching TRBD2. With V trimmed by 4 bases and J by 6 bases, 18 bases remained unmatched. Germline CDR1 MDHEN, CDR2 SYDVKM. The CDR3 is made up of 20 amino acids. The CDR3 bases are TGTGCCAGCAGTTCCGACACGACTAGCGGGAGGGCCGGGGGTTGGGATACGCAGTATTTT. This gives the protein CASSSDTTSGRAGGWDTQYF.

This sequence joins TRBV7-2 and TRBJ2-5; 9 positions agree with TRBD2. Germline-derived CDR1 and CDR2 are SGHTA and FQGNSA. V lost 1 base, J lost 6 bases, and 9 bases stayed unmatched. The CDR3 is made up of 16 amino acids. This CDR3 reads CASSLGRLAGLQTQYF. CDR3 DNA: TGTGCCAGCAGCTTAGGTCGCCTAGCGGGGTTGCAGACCCAGTACTTC.

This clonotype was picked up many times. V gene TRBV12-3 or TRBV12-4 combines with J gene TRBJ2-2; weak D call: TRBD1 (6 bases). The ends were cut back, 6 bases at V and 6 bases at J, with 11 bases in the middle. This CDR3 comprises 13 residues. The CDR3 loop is CASSRQVSGELFF. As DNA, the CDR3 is TGTGCCAGCAGCAGACAGGTTTCCGGGGAGCTGTTTTTT.

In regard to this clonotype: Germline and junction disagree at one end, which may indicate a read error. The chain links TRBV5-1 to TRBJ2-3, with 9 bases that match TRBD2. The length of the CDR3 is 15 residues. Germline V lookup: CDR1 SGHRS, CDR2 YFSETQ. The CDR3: CASSLVAGEADTHYF. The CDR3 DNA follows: TGCGCCAGCAGCTTAGTAGCGGGAGAAGCAGATACGCACTATTTT.

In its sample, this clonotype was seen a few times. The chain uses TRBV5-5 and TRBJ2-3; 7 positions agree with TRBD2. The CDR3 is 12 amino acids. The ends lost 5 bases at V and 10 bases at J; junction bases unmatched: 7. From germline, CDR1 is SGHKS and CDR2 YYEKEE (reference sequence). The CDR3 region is CASSPGLGAQYF. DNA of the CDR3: TGTGCCAGCAGTCCAGGACTAGGGGCGCAGTATTTT.

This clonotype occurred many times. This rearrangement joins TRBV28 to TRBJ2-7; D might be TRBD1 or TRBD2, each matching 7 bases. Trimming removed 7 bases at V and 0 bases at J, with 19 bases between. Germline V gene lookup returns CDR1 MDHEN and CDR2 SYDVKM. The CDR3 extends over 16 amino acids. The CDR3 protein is CASNPGGAFSSYEQYF. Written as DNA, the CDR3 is TGTGCCAGCAATCCAGGGGGGGCTTTCAGCTCCTACGAGCAGTACTTC.

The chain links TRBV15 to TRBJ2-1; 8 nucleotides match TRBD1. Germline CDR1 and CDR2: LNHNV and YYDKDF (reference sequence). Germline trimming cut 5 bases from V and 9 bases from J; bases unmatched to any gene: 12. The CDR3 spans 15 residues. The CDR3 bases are TGTGCCACCAGCGCCAGACAGGGGTCCGGCGTTGAGCAGTTCTTC. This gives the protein CATSARQGSGVEQFF.

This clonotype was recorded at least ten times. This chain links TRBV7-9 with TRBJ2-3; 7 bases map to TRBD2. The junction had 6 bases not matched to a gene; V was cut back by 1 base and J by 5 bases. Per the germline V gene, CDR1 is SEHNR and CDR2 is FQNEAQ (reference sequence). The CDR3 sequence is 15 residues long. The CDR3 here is CASSLGLAVLDTQYF. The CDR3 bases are TGTGCCAGCAGCTTAGGACTAGCAGTCCTAGATACGCAGTATTTT.

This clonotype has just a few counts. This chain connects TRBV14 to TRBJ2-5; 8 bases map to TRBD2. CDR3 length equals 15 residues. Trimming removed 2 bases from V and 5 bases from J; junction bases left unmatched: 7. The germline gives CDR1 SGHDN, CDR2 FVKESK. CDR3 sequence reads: CASSQSGRARETQYF. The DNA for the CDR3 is TGTGCCAGCAGCCAAAGCGGGAGAGCGAGGGAGACCCAGTACTTC.

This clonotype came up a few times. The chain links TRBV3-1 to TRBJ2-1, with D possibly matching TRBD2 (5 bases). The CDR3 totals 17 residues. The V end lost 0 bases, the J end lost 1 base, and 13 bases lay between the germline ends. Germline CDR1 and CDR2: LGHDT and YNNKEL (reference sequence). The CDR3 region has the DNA TGTGCCAGCAGCCAAGATGGACTCTCCCTGTCCTACAATGAGCAGTTCTTC. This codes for CASSQDGLSLSYNEQFF.

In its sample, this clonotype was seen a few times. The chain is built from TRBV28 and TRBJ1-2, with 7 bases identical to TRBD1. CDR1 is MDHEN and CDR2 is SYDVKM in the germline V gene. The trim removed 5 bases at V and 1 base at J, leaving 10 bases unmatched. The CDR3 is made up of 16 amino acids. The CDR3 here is CASSRSIQGVNYGYTF. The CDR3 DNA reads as TGTGCCAGCAGTCGATCCATCCAGGGGGTTAACTATGGCTACACCTTC.